This TCR beta chain was recovered during a study of graft-versus-host responses after intestinal transplantation (dated by TCRdb to about 2021). Study-wide context: Recipients received multivisceral, liver-intestinal, or isolated intestinal transplants. A peak of at least 4% donor T cells among recipient peripheral blood mononuclear cells was the definition used for donor T cell macrochimerism. The cohort enrolled 24 intestinal transplant recipients, one of whom was a retransplant, and a few patients without pretransplant specimens were excluded. After intestinal transplantation, graft-versus-host and host-versus-graft alloreactive T cell clones were followed in the graft, circulation and bone marrow using bulk TCR-beta CDR3 sequencing. To identify alloreactive clones, pre-transplant mixed lymphocyte reaction products were sequenced and then compared with unstimulated pre-transplant donor and recipient T cells. Instead of going to the commercial service, samples from a few later patients were sequenced in-house on an Illumina MiSeq and processed with MiXCR. Every recipient was given anti-thymocyte globulin induction, then maintenance tacrolimus and steroids for 3 to 4 years.

About this clone: No antigen is known for it. Nothing much larger sits one base from this clone, and base qualities are not available.

The CDR3 numbers 19 residues from cysteine through phenylalanine. Left in the record is the CDR3 DNA by itself, 57 bases read in frame from the first base. CDR1 and CDR2, per the germline V gene, are SGHTA and FQGNSA. V is cut back by 1 base and J by 3 bases, with 10 bases in the junction unmatched. In the first month after transplant, blood samples were collected up to 4 times, and after that at least monthly when available. The study at large found these results: Conclusions were limited by the relatively low number and heterogeneity of intestinal transplant patients. In the allografts of patients with donor T cell macrochimerism, GvH to HvG T cell clonal ratios were high. Early after transplant, peak levels of circulating GvH clones were found to be associated with declines in HvG clones. GvH clones were found in recipient bone marrow, and some of the GvH clones appeared earlier in ileal mucosa or blood, which is consistent with an intestinal mucosal origin.

The library was made by the immunoSEQ multiplex PCR assay. Adaptive Biotechnologies carried out high-throughput TCR-beta CDR3 sequencing of genomic DNA for most patients. In the source study's methods: TCR sequencing data were retrieved from Adaptive's ImmunoSEQ software for 15 to 20 patients, whereas a few other patients were processed with MiXCR and VDJtools. CDR3 nucleotide sequences shared by donor and recipient were removed because the origin of these sequences could not be assigned. To count as alloreactive, a clone needed at least 2-fold expansion over unstimulated cells and a minimum CFSE-low frequency of 0.002% (template counts) or 0.001% (read counts). Clones detected in sequenced pre-transplant spleen, lymph node, or MLR CFSE-low populations of the donor or recipient were defined as mappable. The cumulative frequency of alloreactive clones was calculated as a percentage of all sequences, weighted by copy number. TCRdb stores this immuneACCESS table with in-frame sequences only. Part of the clones is absent; in the studies checked, under half of the shortfall reflects unresolved V genes, and no reason is known for the rest. The V and J calls and the clone size are those of that table, but D and trimming were determined from the DNA. The sample table records approximately 58,000 clones; approximately 90% of these occur just once. Approximately 2.7% of the sample belongs to the ten largest clones.

The material sequenced was PBMCs, taken less than 130 days after intestinal transplantation. This chain joins TRBV7-2 to TRBJ2-1; TRBD2 agrees with 12 junctional bases. The TCR was taken from a human patient who received an intestinal transplant, so some T cells may come from the graft donor. The CDR3 region reads CASSLETSGGPQFYNEQFF. The nucleotide sequence is TGTGCCAGCAGCTTAGAGACTAGCGGGGGACCCCAGTTCTACAATGAGCAGTTCTTC.